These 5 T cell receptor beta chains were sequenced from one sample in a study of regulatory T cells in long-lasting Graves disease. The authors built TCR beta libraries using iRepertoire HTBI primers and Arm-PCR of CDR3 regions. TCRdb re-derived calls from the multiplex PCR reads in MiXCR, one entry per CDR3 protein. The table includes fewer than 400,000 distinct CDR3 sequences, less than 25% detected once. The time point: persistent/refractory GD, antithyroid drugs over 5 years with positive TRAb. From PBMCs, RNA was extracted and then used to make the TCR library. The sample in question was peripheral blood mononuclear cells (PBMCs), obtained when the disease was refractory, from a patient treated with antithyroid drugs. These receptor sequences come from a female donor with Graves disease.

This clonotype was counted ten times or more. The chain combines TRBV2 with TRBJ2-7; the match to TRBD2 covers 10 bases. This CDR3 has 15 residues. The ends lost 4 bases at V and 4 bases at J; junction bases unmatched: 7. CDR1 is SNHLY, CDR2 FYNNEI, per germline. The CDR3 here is CASSVLASGSYEQYF. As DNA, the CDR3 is TGTGCCAGCAGTGTTTTGGCTAGCGGGAGTTACGAGCAGTACTTC.

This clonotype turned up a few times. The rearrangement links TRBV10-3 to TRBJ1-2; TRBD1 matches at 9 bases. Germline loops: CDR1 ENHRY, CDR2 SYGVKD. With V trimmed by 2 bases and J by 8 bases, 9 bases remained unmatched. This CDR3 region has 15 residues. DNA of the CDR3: TGTGCCATCAGTGAGACCTCCGGGACAGGGAAGGGCTACACCTTC. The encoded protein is CAISETSGTGKGYTF.

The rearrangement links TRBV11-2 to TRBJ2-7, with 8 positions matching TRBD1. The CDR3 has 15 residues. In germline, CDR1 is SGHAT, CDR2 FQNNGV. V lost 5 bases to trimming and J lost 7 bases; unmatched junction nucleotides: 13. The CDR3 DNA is TGTGCCAGCAGCAATGGGATGGCCAGGGGGCAAGAGCAGTACTTC. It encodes CASSNGMARGQEQYF.

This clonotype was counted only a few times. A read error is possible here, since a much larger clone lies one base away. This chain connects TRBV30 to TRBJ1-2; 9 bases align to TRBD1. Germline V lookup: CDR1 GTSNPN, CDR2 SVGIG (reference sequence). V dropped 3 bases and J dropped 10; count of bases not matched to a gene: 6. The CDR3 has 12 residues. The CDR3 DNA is TGTGCCTGGAGCGGACAGGGGACTGACTACACCTTC. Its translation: CAWSGQGTDYTF.

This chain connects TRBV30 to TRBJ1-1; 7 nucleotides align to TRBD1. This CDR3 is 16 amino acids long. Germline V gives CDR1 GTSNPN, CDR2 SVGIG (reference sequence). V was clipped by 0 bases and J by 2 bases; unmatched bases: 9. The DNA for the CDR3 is TGTGCCTGGAGTGTTGGCGGGACAGCGAAAAACACTGAAGCTTTCTTT. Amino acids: CAWSVGGTAKNTEAFF.